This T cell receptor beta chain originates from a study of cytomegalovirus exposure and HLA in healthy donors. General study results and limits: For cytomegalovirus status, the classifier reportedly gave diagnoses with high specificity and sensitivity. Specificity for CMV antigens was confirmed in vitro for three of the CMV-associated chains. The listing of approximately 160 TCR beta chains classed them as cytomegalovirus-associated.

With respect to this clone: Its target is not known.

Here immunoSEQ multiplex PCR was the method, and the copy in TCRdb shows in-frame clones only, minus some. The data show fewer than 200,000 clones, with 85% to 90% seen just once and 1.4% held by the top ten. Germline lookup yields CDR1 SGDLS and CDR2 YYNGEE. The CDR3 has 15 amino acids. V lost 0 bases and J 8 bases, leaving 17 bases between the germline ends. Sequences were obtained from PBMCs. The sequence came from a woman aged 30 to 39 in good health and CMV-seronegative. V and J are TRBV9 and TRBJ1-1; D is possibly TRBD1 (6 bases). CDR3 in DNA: TGTGCCAGCAGCGTAGATTGGGGGCCGTTACAGGAAGCTTTCTTT. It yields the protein CASSVDWGPLQEAFF.